Listed below are T cell receptor beta chains from one sample, sequenced in a study of Ad26.COV2.S vaccination and SARS-CoV-2 variants. TCRdb keeps only in-frame clones here, not all; method: immunoSEQ multiplex PCR. The sample lists about 400,000 clones, about 80% occurring once. The sample consisted of peripheral blood, taken in a trial of Ad26.COV2.S vaccine versus placebo. Receptor source: a person between 18 and 59 years old who received the Ad26.COV2.S COVID-19 vaccine or a placebo. The CDR3 runs from the conserved cysteine through the conserved F or W. The D gene is left open where the match is weak. Not every row has a clone size; where given, it reads once, few, many or a size class.

J gene: TRBJ1-2
clone size: -
D gene: -
V gene: TRBV2
CDR3 DNA: TGTGCCAGCAGTGAACAACCGGGGTTAGGCTACACCTTC
CDR3 protein: CASSEQPGLGYTF

J gene: TRBJ2-7
clone size: -
D gene: -
V gene: TRBV6-5
CDR3 DNA: TGTGCCAGCACTACTCTGACCCTTTACGAGCAGTACTTC
CDR3 protein: CASTTLTLYEQYF

J gene: TRBJ1-6
clone size: -
D gene: TRBD1
V gene: TRBV5-4
CDR3 DNA: TGTGCCAGCAGCGACCGGACAGGGAGAGTCTCACCCCTCCACTTT
CDR3 protein: CASSDRTGRVSPLHF

J gene: TRBJ1-1
clone size: -
D gene: -
V gene: TRBV5-4
CDR3 DNA: TGTGCCAGCAGCTTGTTCGGACAGAGCACAGCTTTCTTT
CDR3 protein: CASSLFGQSTAFF

J gene: TRBJ2-1
clone size: -
D gene: TRBD2
V gene: TRBV29-1
CDR3 DNA: TGCAGCGTTGGCTCCAGCGGGAGGATATCCTACAATGAGCAGTTCTTC
CDR3 protein: CSVGSSGRISYNEQFF

J gene: TRBJ1-2
clone size: -
D gene: -
V gene: TRBV14
CDR3 DNA: TGTGCCAGCAGCCCTGCAGGGGCTCCTAACTATGGCTACACCTTC
CDR3 protein: CASSPAGAPNYGYTF

J gene: TRBJ2-7
clone size: -
D gene: TRBD2
V gene: TRBV4-2
CDR3 DNA: TGTGCCAGCAGCCAAGGACTAGCGGGGATCTACGAGCAGTACTTC
CDR3 protein: CASSQGLAGIYEQYF

J gene: TRBJ1-5
clone size: -
D gene: -
V gene: TRBV2
CDR3 DNA: TGTGCCAGCAGTGAGCAGGACTCTGGTCAGCCCCAGCATTTT
CDR3 protein: CASSEQDSGQPQHF

J gene: TRBJ2-3
clone size: once
D gene: -
V gene: TRBV7-2
CDR3 DNA: TGTGCCAGCAGCTTAGTTGGCACAAAGAGCACAGATACGCAGTATTTT
CDR3 protein: CASSLVGTKSTDTQYF

J gene: TRBJ1-1
clone size: few
D gene: -
V gene: TRBV4-2
CDR3 DNA: TGTGCCAGCAGCCAAGCGATGGGCACTGAAGCTTTCTTT
CDR3 protein: CASSQAMGTEAFF

J gene: TRBJ1-2
clone size: -
D gene: -
V gene: TRBV2
CDR3 DNA: TGTGCCAGCAGGTTGGGCGGATATGGCTACACCTTC
CDR3 protein: CASRLGGYGYTF

J gene: TRBJ1-6
clone size: -
D gene: TRBD1
V gene: TRBV3-1/TRBV3-2
CDR3 DNA: TGTGCCAGCAGCCAGGGGGGGACAGGGGGGTCACCCCTCCACTTT
CDR3 protein: CASSQGGTGGSPLHF

J gene: TRBJ1-1
clone size: -
D gene: -
V gene: TRBV19
CDR3 DNA: TGTGCCACAAAAGGGAGGAACACTGAAGCTTTCTTT
CDR3 protein: CATKGRNTEAFF

J gene: TRBJ2-5
clone size: -
D gene: TRBD1
V gene: TRBV2
CDR3 DNA: TGTGCCAGCAGTGAGACAGGGTCGAAGACCCAGTACTTC
CDR3 protein: CASSETGSKTQYF

J gene: TRBJ2-1
clone size: -
D gene: -
V gene: TRBV5-5
CDR3 DNA: TGTGCCAGCAGCTGGTCAGAGGTTGAGCAGTTCTTC
CDR3 protein: CASSWSEVEQFF

J gene: TRBJ2-2
clone size: -
D gene: -
V gene: TRBV7-2
CDR3 DNA: TGTGCCAGCAGCCCGTTGGGGACTGCGAACACCGGGGAGCTGTTTTTT
CDR3 protein: CASSPLGTANTGELFF

J gene: TRBJ2-7
clone size: -
D gene: TRBD1
V gene: TRBV4-2
CDR3 DNA: TGTGCCAGCAGCCCAGCGGGGACAGGGGGCTACGAGCAGTACTTC
CDR3 protein: CASSPAGTGGYEQYF

J gene: TRBJ2-2
clone size: -
D gene: TRBD1
V gene: TRBV5-5
CDR3 DNA: TGTGCCAGCAGCTTGTTTACAGGGGGCCCCGGGGAGCTGTTTTTT
CDR3 protein: CASSLFTGGPGELFF

J gene: TRBJ2-1
clone size: -
D gene: -
V gene: TRBV6-6
CDR3 DNA: TGTGCCAGCAGAACAGCTACCAATGAGCAGTTCTTC
CDR3 protein: CASRTATNEQFF

J gene: TRBJ2-2
clone size: -
D gene: -
V gene: TRBV5-4
CDR3 DNA: TGTGCCAGCAGCTTGCGCTCAAAGGGTCCGTTTACCGGGGAGCTGTTTTTT
CDR3 protein: CASSLRSKGPFTGELFF

J gene: TRBJ1-2
clone size: -
D gene: -
V gene: TRBV19
CDR3 DNA: TGTGCCAGTAGTGGAGGGGCGGCCTATGGCTACACCTTC
CDR3 protein: CASSGGAAYGYTF

J gene: TRBJ2-3
clone size: -
D gene: TRBD2
V gene: TRBV5-5
CDR3 DNA: TGTGCCAGCAGCTTGTGGAGACTAGCGGGCCCCCCAGATACGCAGTATTTT
CDR3 protein: CASSLWRLAGPPDTQYF

J gene: TRBJ1-2
clone size: few
D gene: TRBD1
V gene: TRBV7-9
CDR3 DNA: TGTGCCAGCAGACCCACAGGGGACAGTCCTGGCTACACCTTC
CDR3 protein: CASRPTGDSPGYTF

J gene: TRBJ1-1
clone size: -
D gene: TRBD1
V gene: TRBV5-1
CDR3 DNA: TGCGCCAGCAGCTTGGAGATGTTACAGGGGGGAAGCGGCGCTTTCTTT
CDR3 protein: CASSLEMLQGGSGAFF

J gene: TRBJ2-6
clone size: -
D gene: -
V gene: TRBV27
CDR3 DNA: TGTGCCAGCAGTTTATTTGGGGCCAACGTCCTGACTTTC
CDR3 protein: CASSLFGANVLTF

J gene: TRBJ2-7
clone size: -
D gene: -
V gene: TRBV21-1
CDR3 DNA: TGTGCCAGCAGCAAAGGGGACAGGGGCAACGAGCAGTACTTC
CDR3 protein: CASSKGDRGNEQYF

J gene: TRBJ1-1
clone size: -
D gene: TRBD1
V gene: TRBV19
CDR3 DNA: TGTGCCACTCGGACAGGGCCCACTGAAGCTTTCTTT
CDR3 protein: CATRTGPTEAFF